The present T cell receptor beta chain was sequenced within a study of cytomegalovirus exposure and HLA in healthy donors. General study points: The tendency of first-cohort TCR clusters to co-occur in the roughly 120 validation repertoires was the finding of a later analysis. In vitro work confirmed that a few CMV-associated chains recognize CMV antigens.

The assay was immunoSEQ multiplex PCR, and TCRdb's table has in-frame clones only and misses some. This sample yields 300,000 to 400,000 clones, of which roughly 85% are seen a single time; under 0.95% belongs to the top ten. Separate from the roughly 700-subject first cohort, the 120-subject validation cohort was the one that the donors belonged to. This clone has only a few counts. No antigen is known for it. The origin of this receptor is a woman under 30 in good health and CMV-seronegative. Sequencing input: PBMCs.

The CDR3 DNA sequence: TGTGCCTGGAGTGCGGGTAGGGGGCTCTATGGCTACACCTTC. This encodes CAWSAGRGLYGYTF. The chain combines TRBV30 with TRBJ1-2; 7 nucleotides agree with TRBD1. CDR3 length: 14 residues. Germline trimming cut 1 base from V and 4 bases from J; bases unmatched to any gene: 6. The V gene's germline CDR1 is GTSNPN and CDR2 SVGIG (reference sequence).